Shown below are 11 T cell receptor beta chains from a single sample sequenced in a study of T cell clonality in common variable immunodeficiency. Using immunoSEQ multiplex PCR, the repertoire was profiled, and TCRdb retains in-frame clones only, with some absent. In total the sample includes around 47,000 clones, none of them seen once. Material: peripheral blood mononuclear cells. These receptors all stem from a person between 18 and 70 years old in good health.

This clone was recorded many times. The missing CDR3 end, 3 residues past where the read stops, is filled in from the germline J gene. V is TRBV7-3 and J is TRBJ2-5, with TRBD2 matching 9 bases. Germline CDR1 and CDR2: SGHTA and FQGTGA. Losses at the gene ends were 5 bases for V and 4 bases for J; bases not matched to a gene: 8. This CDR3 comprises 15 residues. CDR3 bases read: TGTGCCAGCAGCCCGATAGCGGGGGAGGGAGAGACC. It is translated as CASSPIAGEGET. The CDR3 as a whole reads CASSPIAGEGETQYF.

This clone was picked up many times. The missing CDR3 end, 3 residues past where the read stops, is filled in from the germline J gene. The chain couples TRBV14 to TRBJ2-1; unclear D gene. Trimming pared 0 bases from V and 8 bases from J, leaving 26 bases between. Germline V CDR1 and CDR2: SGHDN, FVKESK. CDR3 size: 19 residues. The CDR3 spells CASSQESRLGTGYWDEQFF. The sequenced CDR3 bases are TGTGCCAGCAGCCAAGAATCGAGGTTAGGAACGGGTTATTGGGATGAG.

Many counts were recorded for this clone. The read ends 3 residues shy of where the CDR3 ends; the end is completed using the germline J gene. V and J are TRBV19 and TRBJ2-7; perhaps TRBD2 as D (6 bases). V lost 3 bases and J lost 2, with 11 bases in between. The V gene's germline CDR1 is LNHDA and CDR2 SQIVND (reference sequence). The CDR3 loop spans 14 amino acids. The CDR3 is CASSIMEGTYEQYF. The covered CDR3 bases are TGTGCCAGTAGTATTATGGAGGGGACCTACGAG.

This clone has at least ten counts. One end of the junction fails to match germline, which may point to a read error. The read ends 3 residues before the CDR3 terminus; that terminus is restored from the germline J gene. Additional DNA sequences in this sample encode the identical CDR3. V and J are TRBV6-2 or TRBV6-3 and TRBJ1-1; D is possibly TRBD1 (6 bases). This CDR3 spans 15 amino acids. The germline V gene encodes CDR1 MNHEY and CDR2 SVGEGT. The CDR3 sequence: CASSGRGDGGTEAFF. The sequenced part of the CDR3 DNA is TGCGCCAGCTCTGGCAGGGGTGACGGAGGGACTGAA.

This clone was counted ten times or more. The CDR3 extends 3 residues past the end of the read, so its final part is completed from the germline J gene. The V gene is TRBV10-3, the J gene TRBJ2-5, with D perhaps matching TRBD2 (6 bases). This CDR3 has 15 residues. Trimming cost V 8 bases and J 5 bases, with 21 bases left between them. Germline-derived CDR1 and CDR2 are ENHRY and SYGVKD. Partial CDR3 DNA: TGTGCCATCCTCAATTTGCCGGAGGGTTTGGAGACC. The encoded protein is CAILNLPEGLET. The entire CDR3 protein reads CAILNLPEGLETQYF.

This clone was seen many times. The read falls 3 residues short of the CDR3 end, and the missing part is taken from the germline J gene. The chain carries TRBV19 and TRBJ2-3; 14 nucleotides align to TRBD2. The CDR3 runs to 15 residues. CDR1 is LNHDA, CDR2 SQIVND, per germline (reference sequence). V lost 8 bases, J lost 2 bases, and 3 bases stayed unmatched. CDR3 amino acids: CASGGLAGVTDTQYF. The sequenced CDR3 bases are TGTGCCAGTGGGGGACTAGCGGGGGTCACAGATACG. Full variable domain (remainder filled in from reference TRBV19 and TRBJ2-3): DGGITQSPKYLFRKEGQNVTLSCEQNLNHDAMYWYRQDPGQGLRLIYYSQIVNDFQKGDIAEGYSVSREKKESFPLTVTSAQKNPTAFYLCASGGLAGVTDTQYFGPGTRLTVL.

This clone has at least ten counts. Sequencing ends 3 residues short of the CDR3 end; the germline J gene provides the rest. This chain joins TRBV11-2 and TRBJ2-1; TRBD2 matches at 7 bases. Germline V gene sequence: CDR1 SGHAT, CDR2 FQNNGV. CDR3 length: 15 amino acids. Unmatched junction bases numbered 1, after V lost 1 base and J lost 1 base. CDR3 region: CASSLGAGSYNEQFF. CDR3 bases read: TGTGCCAGCAGCTTAGGAGCGGGATCCTACAATGAG. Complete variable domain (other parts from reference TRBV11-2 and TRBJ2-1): EAGVAQSPRYKIIEKRQSVAFWCNPISGHATLYWYQQILGQGPKLLIQFQNNGVVDDSQLPKDRFSAERLKGVDSTLKIQPAKLEDSAVYLCASSLGAGSYNEQFFGPGTRLTVL.

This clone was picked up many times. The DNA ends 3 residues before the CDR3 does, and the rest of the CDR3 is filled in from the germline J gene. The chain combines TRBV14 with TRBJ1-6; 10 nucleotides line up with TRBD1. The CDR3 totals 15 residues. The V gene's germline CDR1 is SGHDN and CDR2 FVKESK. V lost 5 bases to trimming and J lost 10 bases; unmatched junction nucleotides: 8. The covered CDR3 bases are TGTGCCAGCAGCGAAGGGACAGGGGTCTCCTCACCC. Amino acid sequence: CASSEGTGVSSP. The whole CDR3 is CASSEGTGVSSPLHF.

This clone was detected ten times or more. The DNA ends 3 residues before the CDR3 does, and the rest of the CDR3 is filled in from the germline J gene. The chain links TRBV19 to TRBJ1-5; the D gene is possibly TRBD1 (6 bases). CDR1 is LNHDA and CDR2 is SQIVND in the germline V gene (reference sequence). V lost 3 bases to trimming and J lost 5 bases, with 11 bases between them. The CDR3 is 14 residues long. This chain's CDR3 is CASSITGSHQPQHF. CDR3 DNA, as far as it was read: TGTGCCAGTAGTATTACAGGGTCTCATCAGCCC.

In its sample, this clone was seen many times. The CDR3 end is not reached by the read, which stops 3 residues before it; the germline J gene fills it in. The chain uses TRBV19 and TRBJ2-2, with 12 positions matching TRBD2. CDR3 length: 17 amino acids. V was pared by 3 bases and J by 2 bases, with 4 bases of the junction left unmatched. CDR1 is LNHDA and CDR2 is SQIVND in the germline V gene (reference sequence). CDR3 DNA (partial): TGTGCCAGTAGTATGACTAGCGGGGGCCTTAACACCGGGGAG. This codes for CASSMTSGGLNTGE. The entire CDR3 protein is CASSMTSGGLNTGELFF.

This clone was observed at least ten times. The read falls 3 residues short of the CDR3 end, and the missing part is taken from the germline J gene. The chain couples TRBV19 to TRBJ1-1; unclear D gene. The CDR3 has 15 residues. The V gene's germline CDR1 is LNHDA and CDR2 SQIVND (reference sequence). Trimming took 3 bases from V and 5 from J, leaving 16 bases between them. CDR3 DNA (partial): TGTGCCAGTAGTATTCGGGCGGGGAGAGGAACTGAA. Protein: CASSIRAGRGTE. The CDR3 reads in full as CASSIRAGRGTEAFF.